This T cell receptor (beta chain) was documented in a study of blood T cell repertoires in COVID-19. In the study overall: Samples came from the United States, Italy and Spain, spanning acute and convalescent COVID-19. T cells, B-cell-depleted T cells, or PBMCs provided the cDNA or gDNA that served as material.

The table lists this clone with a few counts. As handled by the study authors: Reference gene primers were amplified, and this amplification served to estimate nucleated cell counts. Produced via immunoSEQ multiplex PCR; TCRdb's table is partial and in-frame only. V and J calls and clone size are copied from that table; D and trimming were computed from the DNA. The table has roughly 89,000 clones, 75% to 90% seen once. V was clipped by 1 base and J by 5 bases; unmatched bases: 6. Germline V gene sequence: CDR1 SQVTM, CDR2 ANQGSEA. This CDR3 has 15 residues. The TCR was taken from a woman in her 70s with acute or convalescent COVID-19. The chain has TRBV29-1 and TRBJ2-1; 9 positions match TRBD2. The material sequenced was peripheral blood. In DNA form, the CDR3 reads TGCAGCGTTGAAGGCCCGCTAGCGGGACACAATGAGCAGTTCTTC. Translation: CSVEGPLAGHNEQFF.